These 10 T cell receptor beta chains came from one sample sequenced in a study of shared clonotypes between healthy human individuals. The protocol was immunoSEQ multiplex PCR, while the TCRdb copy is restricted to in-frame clones and leaves out a portion. This sample carries some 2,400,000 clones, under 97% of them seen once, and the ten largest clones take roughly 0.13%. The sequencing input was naive CD4+ T cells sorted from blood. Specified subset: CD45RA+ positively selected. Receptors originate from a man aged 18-30 years in good health.

The chain has TRBV27 and TRBJ2-5; a possible D gene is TRBD2 (6 bases). V lost 1 base and J lost 1, with 10 bases in between. The CDR3 totals 15 residues. Germline assignment: CDR1 MNHEY and CDR2 SMNVEV (reference sequence). The CDR3: CASSLLSSGQETQYF. CDR3 sequence (DNA): TGTGCCAGCAGTTTATTAAGTAGCGGCCAAGAGACCCAGTACTTC.

The V and J genes are TRBV30 and TRBJ1-5, with TRBD1 as a possible D gene (5 bases). The CDR3 is made up of 18 amino acids. Trimming left V 0 bases short and J 6 bases short, with 24 bases between. Germline values: CDR1 GTSNPN, CDR2 SVGIG (reference sequence). The CDR3 DNA is TGTGCCTGGAGTGTCCGGGGAATGGGACTGGAACTCGGTCAGCCCCAGCATTTT. Amino acids: CAWSVRGMGLELGQPQHF. Full variable domain (rest looked up from reference TRBV30 and TRBJ1-5): SQTIHQWPATLVQPVGSPLSLECTVEGTSNPNLYWYRQAAGRGLQLLFYSVGIGQISSEVPQNLSASRPQDRQFILSSKKLLLSDSGFYLCAWSVRGMGLELGQPQHFGDGTRLSIL.

This clone came up once. The chain employs TRBV11-2 and TRBJ2-1; D is possibly TRBD1 or TRBD2 (5 bases each). The CDR3 loop spans 12 amino acids. CDR1 SGHAT and CDR2 FQNNGV come from the germline V gene. V lost 5 bases, J lost 12 bases, and 14 bases lay in between. In DNA, the CDR3 is TGTGCCAGCAGCCAAGCTGCGAGGGGGCAGTTCTTC. It is translated as CASSQAARGQFF.

This chain connects TRBV6-5 to TRBJ1-2, with 9 bases fitting TRBD1. Unmatched junction bases numbered 4, after V lost 6 bases and J lost 2 bases. CDR3 length: 14 amino acids. CDR1 is MNHEY and CDR2 is SVGAGI in the germline V gene. For the CDR3, the DNA is TGTGCCAGCAGGGGGACAGGGAGAAACTATGGCTACACCTTC. This sequence encodes CASRGTGRNYGYTF.

V is TRBV19 and J is TRBJ2-2; D is undetermined. The CDR3 consists of 16 residues. Germline values: CDR1 LNHDA, CDR2 SQIVND (reference sequence). V gave up 3 bases and J gave up 1 base, with 12 bases separating them. The CDR3: CASSIRKGKNTGELFF. Here the CDR3 DNA reads TGTGCCAGTAGTATTAGGAAGGGAAAGAACACCGGGGAGCTGTTTTTT.

V and J are TRBV10-3 and TRBJ2-3; 7 bases fit TRBD1. Looked up from germline, CDR1 is ENHRY and CDR2 is SYGVKD. CDR3 length equals 16 residues. With V trimmed by 10 bases and J by 0 bases, 13 bases remained unmatched. For the CDR3, the DNA is TGTGCCACCTTCAGGGGGTGGGATTTTAGCACAGATACGCAGTATTTT. It translates to CATFRGWDFSTDTQYF.

This clone was detected only once. The chain links TRBV19 to TRBJ2-7; D remains ambiguous. V gave up 9 bases and J gave up 1 base, with 13 bases separating them. The germline CDR1 and CDR2 sequences are LNHDA and SQIVND (reference sequence). This CDR3 contains 13 residues. The CDR3 DNA reads as TGTGCCAGCAAGAGAGGACCTTCCTACGAGCAGTACTTC. Translated: CASKRGPSYEQYF.

The rearrangement joins TRBV6-5 to TRBJ2-3, with a possible D match to TRBD2 (6 bases). The V gene lost 6 bases and the J gene lost 7 bases, with 14 bases spanning the gap. The CDR3 runs to 13 residues. Germline V CDR1 and CDR2: MNHEY, SVGAGI. DNA for the CDR3: TGTGCCAGCAGCGCCGGGACTGCCTATACGCAGTATTTT. It specifies CASSAGTAYTQYF.

The V gene is TRBV18, the J gene TRBJ2-7; D is possibly TRBD1 or TRBD2 (6 bases each). The CDR3 runs to 18 residues. V lost 3 bases and J lost 3, with 24 bases in between. Germline values: CDR1 KGHSH, CDR2 LQKENI. CDR3 bases: TGTGCCAGCTCACCCCAAAGTTCGCGAGGGGGGACAATCTACGAGCAGTACTTC. Its protein is CASSPQSSRGGTIYEQYF.

The gene calls are TRBV7-2 and TRBJ2-3; TRBD1 agrees at 7 bases. The J segment lost 1 base and the V segment lost 5 bases, leaving 9 bases of the junction unmatched. The CDR3 has 16 residues. CDR1 is SGHTA and CDR2 is FQGNSA in the germline V gene. CDR3 sequence (DNA): TGTGCCAGCAGCCACCGGAGGACAGGAGGCACAGATACGCAGTATTTT. Its protein is CASSHRRTGGTDTQYF.